This T cell receptor (beta chain) stems from a study of beta chain features in type 1 diabetes. The study, taken as a whole, reports: The naive, central memory and Treg TCRB repertoires looked more alike in patients than they did in healthy donors.

This clone was seen a handful of times. The antigen is undetermined. Investigators reverse transcribed all isolated RNA, so they sequenced expressed TCRB transcripts. Measured with immunoSEQ multiplex PCR; TCRdb has only the in-frame clones, and not every one. This table holds 350,000 to 400,000 clones, about 15% found once. The CDR3 runs to 14 residues. V lost 5 bases to trimming and J lost 0 bases, with 11 bases between them. Looked up from germline, CDR1 is SGHTA and CDR2 is FQGNSA. Source material: naive CD4+ T cells from blood. This TCR was recovered from a woman between 18 and 29 years old in good health. This rearrangement joins TRBV7-2 to TRBJ2-7, with D perhaps matching TRBD1 (5 bases). As DNA, the CDR3 is TGTGCCAGCAGCCTCAGGGTCAACTCCTACGAGCAGTACTTC. This codes for CASSLRVNSYEQYF.